Described below is a single T cell receptor beta chain sequence and its context. Measured with immunoSEQ multiplex PCR; TCRdb has only the in-frame clones, and not every one. Of about 95,000 clones listed, about four fifths were seen once; the top ten hold around 4.8%. The data were obtained in a study of blood T cell repertoires in COVID-19. Germline V gives CDR1 MNHEY, CDR2 SMNVEV (reference sequence). The CDR3 has 16 amino acids. V lost 5 bases, J lost 7 bases, and 15 bases stayed unmatched. Sequenced sample: peripheral blood. This sequence originates from a man at least 80 years old with COVID-19, enrolled during active disease. The chain has TRBV27 and TRBJ1-2, with TRBD1 matching 8 bases. In nucleotides, the CDR3 is TGTGCCAGCAGTACCCGATCCCTCGACAGGGGCTCTGGCTACACCTTC. It yields the protein CASSTRSLDRGSGYTF.